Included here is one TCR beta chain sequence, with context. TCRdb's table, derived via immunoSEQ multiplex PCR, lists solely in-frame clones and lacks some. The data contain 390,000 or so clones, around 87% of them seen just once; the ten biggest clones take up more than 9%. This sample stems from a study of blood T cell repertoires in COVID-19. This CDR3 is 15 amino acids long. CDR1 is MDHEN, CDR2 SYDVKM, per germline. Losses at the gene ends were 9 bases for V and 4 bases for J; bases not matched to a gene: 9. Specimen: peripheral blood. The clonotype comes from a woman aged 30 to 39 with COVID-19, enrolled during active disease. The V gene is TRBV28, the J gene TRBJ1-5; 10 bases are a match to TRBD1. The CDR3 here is CASSLGQGRNQPQHF. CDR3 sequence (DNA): TGTGCCAGTAGCCTGGGACAGGGGAGAAATCAGCCCCAGCATTTT.